The source of this T cell receptor beta chain is a study of T cells in Graves' hyperthyroidism and ophthalmopathy. The PBMCs were sourced from fresh peripheral blood (about 10 ml). Study results and caveats: It was a median approximately six months before onset that the model predicted ophthalmopathy.

The source material, RNA transcripts, was used to amplify TCR beta CDR3 regions. Carried out on the TCR CDR3, a first-round RT-PCR used the HTBI primer set. TCRdb re-analysed the multiplex PCR reads in MiXCR, keeping a single row per CDR3 protein. The profile covers about 740,000 distinct CDR3 sequences, with 11% to 15% appearing a single time and roughly a tenth taken by the ten largest. This clonotype was counted many times. The antigen is not known. This CDR3 spans 19 amino acids. Germline CDR1 SGHTA, CDR2 FQGNSA. V was pared by 2 bases and J by 5 bases, with 14 bases of the junction left unmatched.

The specimen was blood. This receptor was identified in a woman aged 18-30 years with Graves' hyperthyroidism. The chain links TRBV7-2 to TRBJ2-1; 11 nucleotides agree with TRBD2. The CDR3 sequence is CASSLLSSSGRAYNNEQFF. CDR3 sequence (DNA): TGTGCCAGCAGCTTACTTTCGAGTAGCGGGAGGGCCTATAACAATGAGCAGTTCTTC. The full variable domain, rest sourced from reference TRBV7-2 and TRBJ2-1, is GAGVSQSPSNKVTEKGKDVELRCDPISGHTALYWYRQSLGQGLEFLIYFQGNSAPDKSGLPSDRFSAERTGGSVSTLTIQRTQQEDSAVYLCASSLLSSSGRAYNNEQFFGPGTRLTVL.